One and the same sample provided the 5 T cell receptor beta chains below, sequenced in a study of T cell responses to AZD1222 COVID-19 vaccine (TCRdb year 2021). The sample's time point label is to be understood as: about 28 days (+/-7) after the second vaccine dose. Library method: the immunoSEQ multiplex PCR assay. In its TCRdb copy, this immuneACCESS table keeps in-frame sequences only and misses some clones. Where compared with another copy, unresolved V genes explain less than half of these, and the others have no known cause. Here the sample has about 130,000 clones; 80% to 90% occur a single time. Of the sample, roughly 8.9% is held by the ten largest clones. This material consisted of peripheral blood, taken 28 days after the second AZD1222 dose. Receptor source: an adult who received the AZD1222 COVID-19 vaccine.

This rearrangement joins TRBV23-1 to TRBJ2-7; D ambiguous. TRBV23-1 is recorded as an ORF, its role being uncertain. The germline V and J ends were trimmed by 4 bases and 0 bases, with 10 bases remaining between them. The CDR3 has 14 amino acids. CDR3 DNA: TGCGCCAGCAGTCGATCGACCCACTCCTACGAGCAGTACTTC. It encodes CASSRSTHSYEQYF.

The chain uses TRBV6-5 and TRBJ1-2; TRBD1 agrees at 7 bases. Unmatched junction bases numbered 8, after V lost 1 base and J lost 3 bases. Germline CDR1 MNHEY, CDR2 SVGAGI. The CDR3 consists of 16 residues. CDR3 sequence (DNA): TGTGCCAGCAGTTACTTGGGAGGGGGCGATCACTATGGCTACACCTTC. It specifies CASSYLGGGDHYGYTF.

The rearrangement links TRBV6-5 to TRBJ1-5; D ambiguous. CDR1 MNHEY and CDR2 SVGAGI come from the germline V gene. This CDR3 contains 13 residues. With 2 bases removed from V and 6 bases from J, the gap between germline ends came to 8 bases. CDR3 in amino acids: CASSYGPSQPQHF. Here the CDR3 DNA reads TGTGCCAGCAGTTACGGCCCGTCTCAGCCCCAGCATTTT.

This clone has more than one count but fewer than ten. The V and J genes are TRBV2 and TRBJ1-3, with D possibly matching TRBD1 (5 bases). The germline CDR1 and CDR2 sequences are SNHLY and FYNNEI. This CDR3 contains 13 residues. V was shortened by 8 bases and J by 2 bases, with 10 bases between the two germline ends. The CDR3 here is CASAGYPGNTIYF. In DNA form, the CDR3 reads TGTGCCAGCGCAGGGTATCCTGGAAACACCATATATTTT.

The chain carries TRBV11-3 and TRBJ2-1; 9 nucleotides line up with TRBD2. Losses at the gene ends were 5 bases for V and 1 base for J; bases not matched to a gene: 6. The CDR3 totals 16 residues. Looked up from germline, CDR1 is SGHNT and CDR2 is YENEEA. The CDR3 DNA reads as TGTGCCAGCAGCGAAGGGAGCGGGGGGTCCTACAATGAGCAGTTCTTC. Amino acid sequence: CASSEGSGGSYNEQFF.